One sample yielded the 32 T cell receptor beta chains listed below, sequenced in a study of cytomegalovirus exposure and HLA in healthy donors. The study ran its PCR with 60 Vbeta and 13 Jbeta primers. Data came from immunoSEQ multiplex PCR; TCRdb stores just in-frame clones and leaves some out. The table includes approximately 150,000 clones, over 65% detected once. Material for sequencing was PBMCs. The receptors were gathered from a woman younger than 45 in good health and CMV-seropositive.

This clone was detected only a few times. This rearrangement joins TRBV6-5 to TRBJ1-2, with 7 bases that match TRBD1. This CDR3 contains 13 residues. V gave up 5 bases and J gave up 2 bases; unmatched junction bases: 2. In germline, CDR1 is MNHEY, CDR2 SVGAGI. DNA of the CDR3: TGTGCCAGCAGTCGGGACAGAAACTATGGCTACACCTTC. It is translated as CASSRDRNYGYTF.

The chain links TRBV27 to TRBJ2-4; TRBD1 is a possible D gene (6 bases). The CDR3 length is 16 residues. Trimming shortened V by 8 bases and J by 0 bases, and 17 bases separated the two germline ends. Germline V gene data show CDR1 as MNHEY and CDR2 as SMNVEV (reference sequence). Written as DNA, the CDR3 is TGTGCCAGCGGCGAGGACAGTCTGCTAGCCAAAAACATTCAGTACTTC. Protein product: CASGEDSLLAKNIQYF.

The rearrangement joins TRBV7-9 to TRBJ2-1, with TRBD2 identical over 11 bases. V lost 2 bases, J lost 5 bases, and 2 bases stayed unmatched. The germline CDR1 and CDR2 sequences are SEHNR and FQNEAQ (reference sequence). This CDR3 has 15 residues. CDR3 nucleotide sequence: TGTGCCAGCAGCTTACTGACTAGCGGGGACAATGAGCAGTTCTTC. Its protein product is CASSLLTSGDNEQFF.

The chain recombines TRBV11-3 with TRBJ2-1, with TRBD1 matching over 7 bases. Germline loops: CDR1 SGHNT, CDR2 YENEEA. V lost 5 bases and J lost 7; bases outside the gene matches: 11. The CDR3 loop spans 15 amino acids. This chain's CDR3 is CASSLLGTEGNEQFF. The CDR3 bases are TGTGCCAGCAGCCTTCTCGGGACAGAAGGGAATGAGCAGTTCTTC. The full variable domain, rest sourced from reference TRBV11-3 and TRBJ2-1, is EAGVVQSPRYKIIEKKQPVAFWCNPISGHNTLYWYLQNLGQGPELLIRYENEEAVDDSQLPKDRFSAERLKGVDSTLKIQPAELGDSAVYLCASSLLGTEGNEQFFGPGTRLTVL.

The gene calls are TRBV4-2 and TRBJ1-2; D is possibly TRBD1 (6 bases). The germline gives CDR1 LGHNA, CDR2 YNFKEQ. V gave up 5 bases and J gave up 4 bases, with 14 bases separating them. The CDR3 has 14 residues. The CDR3 DNA sequence: TGTGCCAGCAGCTCCTGGACAGCCTCCTATGGCTACACCTTC. The encoded protein is CASSSWTASYGYTF.

V and J are TRBV27 and TRBJ2-6, with a possible D match to TRBD2 (6 bases). The CDR3 has 19 residues. Germline V gene sequence: CDR1 MNHEY, CDR2 SMNVEV (reference sequence). Trimming left V 6 bases short and J 0 bases short, with 21 bases between. The CDR3 bases are TGTGCCAGCAGGGGCCCAAAGGGCAGGGAGGACTCTGGGGCCAACGTCCTGACTTTC. This encodes CASRGPKGREDSGANVLTF. The full variable domain, with the rest looked up from reference TRBV27 and TRBJ2-6, is EAQVTQNPRYLITVTGKKLTVTCSQNMNHEYMSWYRQDPGLGLRQIYYSMNVEVTDKGDVPEGYKVSRKEKRNFPLILESPSPNQTSLYFCASRGPKGREDSGANVLTFGAGSRLTVL.

V and J are TRBV28 and TRBJ2-7, with D unclear. CDR1 MDHEN and CDR2 SYDVKM come from the germline V gene. The CDR3 consists of 14 residues. With 2 bases removed from V and 0 bases from J, the gap between germline ends came to 8 bases. CDR3 in DNA: TGTGCCAGCAGTTTAATCGCGCACTCCTACGAGCAGTACTTC. Translation: CASSLIAHSYEQYF.

Of note for this clone: The sample contains more than one DNA sequence encoding this CDR3. The CDR3 sequence: CASSVRTSLYEQYF. In DNA, the CDR3 is TGTGCCAGCAGTGTACGGACTAGCTTGTACGAGCAGTACTTC. The chain uses TRBV6-1 and TRBJ2-7; 8 nucleotides agree with TRBD2. This CDR3 comprises 14 residues. CDR1 MNHNS and CDR2 SASEGT come from the germline V gene. Trimming cost V 4 bases and J 4 bases; bases outside gene matches: 6.

The table lists this clone with a count of one. The chain couples TRBV9 to TRBJ2-1, with 8 positions matching TRBD2. The CDR3 has 15 amino acids. CDR1 SGDLS and CDR2 YYNGEE come from the germline V gene. Trimming cost V 0 bases and J 9 bases; bases outside gene matches: 8. Written as DNA, the CDR3 is TGTGCCAGCAGCGTAGGGATCGGGAGGGCCAGTGAGCAGTTCTTC. Translated, it gives CASSVGIGRASEQFF.

The genes are TRBV28 and TRBJ2-7, with 10 bases identical to TRBD2. The ends lost 3 bases at V and 7 bases at J; junction bases unmatched: 3. CDR1 is MDHEN, CDR2 SYDVKM, per germline. CDR3 size: 13 residues. CDR3 residues: CASSFGLAVEQYF. In nucleotides, the CDR3 is TGTGCCAGCAGTTTCGGACTAGCGGTGGAGCAGTACTTC. Based on the CDR3 plus reference TRBV28 and TRBJ2-7, the full variable domain is DVKVTQSSRYLVKRTGEKVFLECVQDMDHENMFWYRQDPGLGLRLIYFSYDVKMKEKGDIPEGYSVSREKKERFSLILESASTNQTSMYLCASSFGLAVEQYFGPGTRLTVT.

This chain connects TRBV21-1 to TRBJ2-7; TRBD2, the D gene given by the table, was not confirmed from the DNA. TRBV21-1 is shown as a pseudogene. This CDR3 region has 18 residues. CDR3 coding DNA: TGTGCCAGCAGCAAGGTCCCGACTAGCCCGGACGTCTCCTACGAGCAGTACTTC. It specifies CASSKVPTSPDVSYEQYF.

This chain connects TRBV6-5 to TRBJ1-1; tentatively, D is TRBD1 (6 bases). V gave up 7 bases and J gave up 1 base, with 13 bases separating them. The germline V gene encodes CDR1 MNHEY and CDR2 SVGAGI. This CDR3 contains 14 residues. The CDR3, as DNA: TGTGCCAGCACTAAGGGACACCAGAACACTGAAGCTTTCTTT. It yields the protein CASTKGHQNTEAFF.

The J gene is TRBJ2-2, the V gene TRBV11-2; 12 bases agree with TRBD2. The germline gives CDR1 SGHAT, CDR2 FQNNGV. The CDR3 length is 16 residues. V lost 5 bases, J lost 7 bases, and 8 bases stayed unmatched. CDR3 coding DNA: TGTGCCAGCAGCCTACTAGCGGGAGGCGGAATCGGGGAGCTGTTTTTT. This sequence encodes CASSLLAGGGIGELFF.

The genes are TRBV27 and TRBJ1-4; 8 positions match TRBD1. Germline V CDR1 and CDR2: MNHEY, SMNVEV (reference sequence). The CDR3 is 14 residues long. The trim removed 6 bases at V and 8 bases at J, leaving 8 bases unmatched. This chain's CDR3 is CASRTTGAGEKLFF. CDR3 coding DNA: TGTGCCAGCAGGACGACAGGGGCGGGGGAAAAACTGTTTTTT.

The chain recombines TRBV23-1 with TRBJ2-4; D is uncertain. TRBV23-1 is given ORF status, its function remaining uncertain. V was clipped by 2 bases and J by 0 bases, with 11 bases between them. The CDR3 contains 16 residues. The CDR3 loop reads CASSQRLNLAKNIQYF. DNA for the CDR3: TGCGCCAGCAGTCAACGACTGAACCTAGCCAAAAACATTCAGTACTTC.

The chain recombines TRBV4-2 with TRBJ2-3, with 14 bases lining up with TRBD2. The CDR3 has 19 residues. The germline CDR1 and CDR2 sequences are LGHNA and YNFKEQ. The ends lost 0 bases at V and 8 bases at J; junction bases unmatched: 13. CDR3 nucleotides: TGTGCCAGCAGCCAAGAAGGGACTAGCGGGAGCCCGAGCACCGGTACGCAGTATTTT. It encodes CASSQEGTSGSPSTGTQYF.

This clone is a singleton in its sample. This chain uses TRBV30 with TRBJ2-7; perhaps TRBD2 as D (5 bases). CDR1 and CDR2 from the germline V gene are GTSNPN and SVGIG (reference sequence). This CDR3 has 12 residues. V was shortened by 0 bases and J by 3 bases, with 6 bases between the two germline ends. The CDR3 region has the DNA TGTGCCTGGAGTGTAGAGGGCTACGAGCAGTACTTC. Amino acid sequence: CAWSVEGYEQYF.

CDR3 DNA: TGTGCCAGCAGTGAAGAGCAGGCTTGGGCCCAGTACTTC. As protein: CASSEEQAWAQYF. V gene TRBV6-1 combines with J gene TRBJ2-5; no clear D. From germline, CDR1 is MNHNS and CDR2 SASEGT. Trimming removed 1 base at V and 9 bases at J, with 12 bases between. The CDR3 has 13 amino acids.

The chain couples TRBV25-1 to TRBJ2-1; 8 bases are a match to TRBD2. Germline assignment: CDR1 MGHDK and CDR2 SYGVNS. The V and J ends lost 4 bases and 8 bases, in that order; junction bases with no gene match: 7. This CDR3 has 14 residues. The CDR3 reads CASSGEREFDEQFF. In DNA, the CDR3 is TGTGCCAGCAGTGGGGAGCGGGAGTTCGATGAGCAGTTCTTC.

This clone has a count of ten or more. The chain carries TRBV5-6 and TRBJ2-7; D is possibly TRBD2 (6 bases). From germline, CDR1 is SGHDT and CDR2 YYEEEE. This CDR3 has 14 residues. The ends were cut back, 3 bases at V and 3 bases at J, with 13 bases in the middle. CDR3: CASSWGGVIYEQYF. The CDR3 DNA reads as TGTGCCAGCAGCTGGGGAGGAGTAATCTACGAGCAGTACTTC.

V is TRBV28 and J is TRBJ1-5; D is possibly TRBD1 (6 bases). Germline V lookup: CDR1 MDHEN, CDR2 SYDVKM. V was clipped by 6 bases and J by 0 bases, with 15 bases between them. CDR3 size: 16 residues. CDR3 protein: CASSVQGFDSNQPQHF. The CDR3, as DNA: TGTGCCAGCAGCGTACAGGGATTCGATAGCAATCAGCCCCAGCATTTT.

Here the CDR3 DNA reads TGTGCCAGCAGTTTAGTAGGGACAGGGGGTCGGGAGACCCAGTACTTC. Translation: CASSLVGTGGRETQYF. The V gene is TRBV28, the J gene TRBJ2-5, with 11 bases aligning to TRBD1. Germline V gene lookup returns CDR1 MDHEN and CDR2 SYDVKM. With 2 bases clipped from V and 5 bases from J, the junction kept 7 bases outside the gene matches. There are 16 residues in the CDR3.

The V and J genes are TRBV5-1 and TRBJ2-1; D perhaps matches TRBD2 (5 bases). The V end was cut by 0 bases, the J end by 4 bases, with 11 bases between. Germline assignment: CDR1 SGHRS and CDR2 YFSETQ. The CDR3 is 15 residues long. For the CDR3, the DNA is TGCGCCAGCAGCTTGGAATTCGGACTTTACAATGAGCAGTTCTTC. Its protein product is CASSLEFGLYNEQFF.

The chain recombines TRBV4-1 with TRBJ1-5; D may be TRBD1 (5 bases). CDR3 length equals 17 residues. Germline loops: CDR1 MGHRA, CDR2 YSYEKL. V was trimmed by 0 bases and J by 6 bases, leaving 18 bases between them. The DNA of the CDR3 is TGCGCCAGCAGCCAAGAGGTCGGGCAGGGCTTGTCTCAGCCCCAGCATTTT. Translation: CASSQEVGQGLSQPQHF.

The CDR3 reads CASRRVDTQYF. The CDR3, as DNA: TGTGCCAGTCGGAGGGTAGATACGCAGTATTTT. The chain links TRBV27 to TRBJ2-3; D perhaps matches TRBD2 (6 bases). Germline V gene lookup returns CDR1 MNHEY and CDR2 SMNVEV (reference sequence). Trimming left V 9 bases short and J 5 bases short, with 9 bases between. The CDR3 loop spans 11 amino acids.

The chain has TRBV18 and TRBJ2-5; 7 positions match TRBD1. This CDR3 region has 13 residues. The J segment lost 5 bases and the V segment lost 4 bases, leaving 4 bases of the junction unmatched. Germline V gene data show CDR1 as KGHSH and CDR2 as LQKENI. CDR3 in amino acids: CASSQGGGETQYF. DNA of the CDR3: TGTGCCAGCTCACAAGGGGGCGGTGAGACCCAGTACTTC.

The chain combines TRBV4-2 with TRBJ2-6; D is perhaps TRBD1 (5 bases). The germline V gene has CDR1 LGHNA and CDR2 YNFKEQ. The CDR3 extends over 18 amino acids. With 1 base removed from V and 1 base from J, the gap between germline ends came to 14 bases. The DNA for the CDR3 is TGTGCCAGCAGCCAAGCAGAAGGGGTGGGATCTGGGGCCAACGTCCTGACTTTC. It specifies CASSQAEGVGSGANVLTF.

This clone occurred a few times. This chain joins TRBV11-2 and TRBJ2-3; 8 bases are shared with TRBD2. Per germline, CDR1 SGHAT and CDR2 FQNNGV. V was pared by 4 bases and J by 6 bases, with 12 bases of the junction left unmatched. The length of the CDR3 is 16 residues. CDR3 region: CASSWSVLAGGDTQYF. CDR3 coding DNA: TGTGCCAGCAGCTGGTCGGTACTCGCGGGGGGCGATACGCAGTATTTT.

The CDR3 reads CASSLGSGKGEAFF. In DNA form, the CDR3 reads TGCGCCAGCAGCTTGGGATCGGGGAAAGGTGAAGCTTTCTTT. The rearrangement uses TRBV5-1 and TRBJ1-1; D gene uncertain. The CDR3 runs to 14 residues. Germline V gene lookup returns CDR1 SGHRS and CDR2 YFSETQ. Between the trimmed V and J ends, which lost 0 bases and 7 bases, there was a span of 13 bases.

The V call is TRBV28, the J call TRBJ1-2, with 9 bases lining up with TRBD1. CDR3 length: 14 residues. From germline, CDR1 is MDHEN and CDR2 SYDVKM. The V and J ends lost 7 bases and 6 bases, in that order; junction bases with no gene match: 9. The CDR3 DNA reads as TGTGCCAGCACCATGGGACAGGGTCTCGATGGCTACACCTTC. It translates to CASTMGQGLDGYTF.

Note on this clone: At one end the junction does not follow the germline gene, possibly because of a read error. This chain joins TRBV14 and TRBJ2-7; 12 positions match TRBD2. Per the germline V gene, CDR1 is SGHDN and CDR2 is FVKESK. The CDR3 spans 12 residues. The CDR3 nucleotides read TGTGCCAGCAGCCAAGGACTAGCGGGAGTGAACTTC. Translating it yields CASSQGLAGVNF.

The V and J genes are TRBV6-6 and TRBJ1-1; D might be TRBD1 (6 bases). CDR3 length equals 15 residues. V was shortened by 7 bases and J by 0 bases, with 15 bases between the two germline ends. CDR1 is MNHNY, CDR2 SVGAGI, per germline (reference sequence). The CDR3 loop is CASKGQGRMNTEAFF. Here the CDR3 DNA reads TGTGCCAGCAAGGGGCAGGGGAGAATGAACACTGAAGCTTTCTTT.